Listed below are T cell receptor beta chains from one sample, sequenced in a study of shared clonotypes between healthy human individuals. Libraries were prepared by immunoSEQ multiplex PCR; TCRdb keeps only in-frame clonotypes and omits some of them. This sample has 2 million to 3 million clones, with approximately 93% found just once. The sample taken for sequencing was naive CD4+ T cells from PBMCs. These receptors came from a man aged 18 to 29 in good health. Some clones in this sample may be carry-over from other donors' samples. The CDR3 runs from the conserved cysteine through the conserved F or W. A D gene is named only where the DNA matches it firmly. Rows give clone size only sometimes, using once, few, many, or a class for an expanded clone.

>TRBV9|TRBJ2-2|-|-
TGTGCCAGCAGCGCTACCATTAACACCGGGGAGCTGTTTTTT
CASSATINTGELFF
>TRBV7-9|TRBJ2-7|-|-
TGTGCCAGCAGCCTATCGACAGGCTACGAGCAGTACTTC
CASSLSTGYEQYF
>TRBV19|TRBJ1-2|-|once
TGTGCCAGTAGTCCTTTCAACTATGGCTACACCTTC
CASSPFNYGYTF
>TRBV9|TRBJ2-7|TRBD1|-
TGTGCCAGCAGCCGAACACAGGGGTACGAGCAGTACTTC
CASSRTQGYEQYF
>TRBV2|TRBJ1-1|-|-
TGTGCCAGCAGTGTTAACACTGAAGCTTTCTTT
CASSVNTEAFF
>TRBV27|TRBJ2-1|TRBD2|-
TGTGCCAGCAGTTTATCCCGACTAGCGATGAGGGTCAATGAGCAGTTCTTC
CASSLSRLAMRVNEQFF
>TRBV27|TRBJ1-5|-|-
TGTGCCAGCAGTTTAAGTGGAGGGGGTTCTTGGGGCAGCAATCAGCCCCAGCATTTT
CASSLSGGGSWGSNQPQHF
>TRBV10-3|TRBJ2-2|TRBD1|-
TGTGCCATCAGTGAGTCCGGGACAGCGAACACCGGGGAGCTGTTTTTT
CAISESGTANTGELFF
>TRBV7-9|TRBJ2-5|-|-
TGTGCCAGCAGCATTAGCGGTGGGGAACAAGAGACCCAGTACTTC
CASSISGGEQETQYF
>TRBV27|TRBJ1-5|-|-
TGTGCCAGCAGTTTATTTTTCCCGGGGGCAGCCCAGCATTTT
CASSLFFPGAAQHF
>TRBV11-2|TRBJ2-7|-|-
TGTGCCAGCAGCTTAGAACAGGTCCACGAGCAGTACTTC
CASSLEQVHEQYF
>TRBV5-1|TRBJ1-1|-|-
TGCGCCAGCAATCTTAGGGGAGGGGCGGGTATGAACACTGAAGCTTTCTTT
CASNLRGGAGMNTEAFF
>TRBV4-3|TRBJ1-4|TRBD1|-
TGCGCCAGCAGCCAAGCCTTCGTTACTCAGGGGGCTGGTAATGAAAAACTGTTTTTT
CASSQAFVTQGAGNEKLFF
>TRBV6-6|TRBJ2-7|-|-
TGTGCCAGCAGGCCCCGGGACGGATCCTACGAGCAGTACTTC
CASRPRDGSYEQYF
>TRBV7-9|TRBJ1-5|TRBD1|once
TGTGCCAGCAGCTTAGGGACAGGGGAGGGCCAGCCCCAGCATTTT
CASSLGTGEGQPQHF
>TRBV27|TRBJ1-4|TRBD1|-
TGTGCCAGCAGTCCTCTCCCGGGACAGGGAAACGAAAAACTGTTTTTT
CASSPLPGQGNEKLFF
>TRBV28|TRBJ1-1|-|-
TGTGCCAGCAGTTCGGACGGCCTGGGAGGGACTGAAGCTTTCTTT
CASSSDGLGGTEAFF
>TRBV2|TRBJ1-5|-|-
TGTGCCAGCAGGAAATTCTCCCGGGACACCATAGGGGGTTATAGCAATCAGCCCCAGCATTTT
CASRKFSRDTIGGYSNQPQHF
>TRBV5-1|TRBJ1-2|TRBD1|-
TGCGCCAGCAGCCCGGGACAGCCTAACTATGGCTACACCTTC
CASSPGQPNYGYTF